This entry lists 2 T cell receptor beta chains sequenced from one sample in a study of CD8+ T cells in alopecia areata. TCR sequencing used cDNA made by reverse transcription of extracted RNA. Some clones are missing from TCRdb's copy, which holds only in-frame ones; the method was immunoSEQ multiplex PCR. The sample holds roughly 260,000 clones, and no clone turns up only once. A sort of pooled cutaneous lymph node cells used CD4, CD8alpha, NKG2D, NKG2ACE and other stains. Sequencing was done on a sample of CD4+ T cells sorted from a lymph node. Receptors originate from a C3H/HeJ mouse with alopecia areata. The strain bears MHC haplotype H2-k.

In its sample, this clone was seen a few times. Genes and germline are mouse. Incomplete CDR3 DNA: TGTGCCTGGAGACTGGGGACCTATGCT. Encoded protein: CAWRLGTYA. The CDR3, in full, reads CAWRLGTYAEQFF. This chain uses TRBV31 with TRBJ2-1; TRBD2 agrees at 7 bases. Read coverage stops 4 residues before the CDR3 terminus; the germline J gene supplies the remainder. Trimming cost V 3 bases and J 3 bases; bases outside gene matches: 2. The CDR3 has 13 residues. Per germline, CDR1 GKSSPN and CDR2 SITVG.

This clone has ten or more counts. Gene names and germline match the mouse. The read terminates 4 residues ahead of where the CDR3 ends, so the germline J gene completes it. The same CDR3 is also encoded by other DNA sequences in this sample. This chain links TRBV13-1 with TRBJ2-1; TRBD2 aligns across 13 bases. CDR1 NSHNY and CDR2 SYGAGN come from the germline V gene. The length of the CDR3 is 15 residues. V gave up 3 bases and J gave up 4 bases; unmatched junction bases: 1. The CDR3 here is CASSGTGGAYAEQFF. The DNA read from the CDR3 is TGTGCCAGCAGTGGGACTGGGGGGGCGTATGCT.